One and the same sample provided the 6 T cell receptor beta chains below, sequenced in a study of human T cells and chemical hapten exposure. Time point given: patch test 3, about 24 weeks after DPC sensitization. As to treatment: therapeutic diphenylcyclopropenone sensitization with weekly scalp DPC. TCRdb ran MiXCR on the RACE reads and lists one entry per CDR3 protein. The sample lists about 190,000 distinct CDR3 sequences, around 23% occurring once. The sequences come from whole blood, collected in connection with sensitization to the hapten diphenylcyclopropenone (DPC). These receptors were taken from a woman aged 40 to 50 with alopecia areata. Some clones in this sample may be carry-over from other donors' samples.

This clonotype was counted a single time. The chain links TRBV5-1 to TRBJ1-1; 8 bases are shared with TRBD1. V shed 6 bases, J shed 1 base, and the junction held 5 bases outside the gene matches. Germline CDR1 and CDR2: SGHRS and YFSETQ. The CDR3 spans 14 residues. The CDR3 region has the DNA TGCGCCAGCAAAGGACAGGGACAGAACACTGAAGCTTTCTTT. Its protein is CASKGQGQNTEAFF. Combining the CDR3 with reference TRBV5-1 and TRBJ1-1 gives the whole variable domain KAGVTQTPRYLIKTRGQQVTLSCSPISGHRSVSWYQQTPGQGLQFLFEYFSETQRNKGNFPGRFSGRQFSNSRSEMNVSTLELGDSALYLCASKGQGQNTEAFFGQGTRLTVV.

This clonotype appeared once. The chain joins TRBV12-3 or TRBV12-4 to TRBJ1-2; D call uncertain. Trimming left V 3 bases short and J 0 bases short, with 5 bases between. The CDR3 is made up of 13 amino acids. The CDR3 loop reads CASSLGPNYGYTF. CDR3 nucleotide sequence: TGTGCCAGCAGTTTGGGCCCTAACTATGGCTACACCTTC.

This clonotype was detected a few times. The rearrangement joins TRBV20-1 to TRBJ2-1, with D perhaps matching TRBD2 (6 bases). CDR1 and CDR2 from the germline V gene are DFQATT and SNEGSKA (reference sequence). The V and J ends lost 7 bases and 6 bases respectively, with 16 bases between them. The CDR3 has 13 residues. CDR3 in amino acids: CSVSPGLVNEQFF. DNA of the CDR3: TGCAGTGTCTCACCGGGACTCGTCAATGAGCAGTTCTTC.

This clonotype has just a few counts. The V and J genes are TRBV20-1 and TRBJ2-7, with D perhaps matching TRBD2 (6 bases). Trimming took off 3 bases at V and 6 bases at J, with 15 bases between the two ends. In germline, CDR1 is DFQATT, CDR2 SNEGSKA (reference sequence). The CDR3 is 13 residues long. CDR3 loop: CSASSGSGGEQYF. The CDR3 nucleotides read TGCAGTGCTAGTTCCGGGAGTGGGGGCGAGCAGTACTTC.

V is TRBV4-3 and J is TRBJ2-3, with 8 nucleotides matching TRBD2. V gave up 1 base and J gave up 3 bases; unmatched junction bases: 3. This CDR3 spans 15 amino acids. Germline V gives CDR1 LGHNA, CDR2 YSLEER. In DNA form, the CDR3 reads TGCGCCAGCAGCCAAGGGCCTAGCGGGACAGATACGCAGTATTTT. It yields the protein CASSQGPSGTDTQYF.

This clonotype was seen at least ten times. This chain joins TRBV5-1 and TRBJ1-1, with D tentatively TRBD1 (5 bases). CDR1 is SGHRS and CDR2 is YFSETQ in the germline V gene. The CDR3 covers 14 residues. V was shortened by 6 bases and J by 2 bases, with 14 bases between the two germline ends. CDR3 loop: CASTPGVANTEAFF. CDR3 DNA: TGCGCCAGCACCCCGGGGGTGGCCAACACTGAAGCTTTCTTT.